A single sample gave rise to the 7 T cell receptor beta chains below, sequenced in a study of T-cell reconstitution after alpha-beta-depleted transplantation in children. Unique molecular identifiers were incorporated into the prepared TCRbeta library. One entry per CDR3 protein results from TCRdb running MiXCR on the PCR reads. The sample lists around 440,000 distinct CDR3 sequences, roughly 17% occurring once. The sample consisted of PBMCs, mostly from graft donor cells, taken 360 days after TCRalphabeta/CD19-depleted stem cell transplant. These receptors all come from a boy under three years old who had a stem cell transplant for Wiskott-Aldrich syndrome, so the T cells may come from the graft donor.

This clonotype was recorded a few times. The chain links TRBV2 to TRBJ1-5, with TRBD1 as a possible D gene (6 bases). CDR1 and CDR2 (germline): SNHLY, FYNNEI. Trimming pared 2 bases from V and 6 bases from J, leaving 14 bases between. This CDR3 has 15 amino acids. DNA for the CDR3: TGTGCCAGCAGTGAAAGGGGGGGGCGCTTTCAGCCCCAGCATTTT. Encoded protein: CASSERGGRFQPQHF.

The chain joins TRBV10-2 to TRBJ2-7, with TRBD2 matching 8 bases. V was pared by 5 bases and J by 2 bases, with 5 bases of the junction left unmatched. The CDR3 is 14 amino acids. CDR1 and CDR2 from the germline V gene are WSHSY and SAAADI. The CDR3 DNA sequence: TGCGCCAGCAGTAGACAGCGGGGGCCCTACGAGCAGTACTTC. It translates to CASSRQRGPYEQYF.

This clonotype has a handful of counts. The chain joins TRBV24-1 to TRBJ2-2, with 10 bases that match TRBD1. CDR3 size: 16 residues. The V segment lost 5 bases and the J segment 3 bases; nucleotides outside the gene matches: 5. Germline V gives CDR1 KGHDR, CDR2 SFDVKD. The CDR3 reads CATSAIGTGDTGELFF. In nucleotides, the CDR3 is TGTGCCACCAGTGCTATCGGGACAGGGGACACCGGGGAGCTGTTTTTT.

This clonotype has more than one count but fewer than ten. This rearrangement joins TRBV15 to TRBJ2-1; no clear D gene. This CDR3 has 19 amino acids. The V gene's germline CDR1 is LNHNV and CDR2 YYDKDF (reference sequence). V lost 0 bases to trimming and J lost 5 bases, with 23 bases between them. The CDR3 DNA reads TGTGCCACCAGCAGAGATCTTTTGTTCGGTTACCGTTATCACAATGAGCAGTTCTTC. It encodes CATSRDLLFGYRYHNEQFF. Full variable domain (outside the CDR3, taken from reference TRBV15 and TRBJ2-1): DAMVIQNPRYQVTQFGKPVTLSCSQTLNHNVMYWYQQKSSQAPKLLFHYYDKDFNNEADTPDNFQSRRPNTSFCFLDIRSPGLGDTAMYLCATSRDLLFGYRYHNEQFFGPGTRLTVL.

The sample holds a few counts of this clonotype. The rearrangement uses TRBV5-1 and TRBJ1-1, with a weak D call TRBD1 (5 bases). V was cut by 1 base and J by 4 bases, with 11 bases left in between. The CDR3 runs 14 residues. Germline loops: CDR1 SGHRS, CDR2 YFSETQ. The CDR3 region is CASSLLGGVTEAFF. The CDR3 coding sequence is TGCGCCAGCAGCTTGTTGGGGGGTGTCACTGAAGCTTTCTTT.

The chain recombines TRBV6-5 with TRBJ2-7; 10 bases agree with TRBD2. Germline V gene lookup returns CDR1 MNHEY and CDR2 SVGAGI. J gave up 1 base and V 0 bases, and 0 bases lay outside the gene matches. The CDR3 length is 15 residues. In nucleotides, the CDR3 is TGTGCCAGCAGTTACTCGGGACTAGCGTCCTACGAGCAGTACTTC. Its protein is CASSYSGLASYEQYF.

This clonotype was seen only a few times. The rearrangement uses TRBV7-7 and TRBJ2-2, with a possible D match to TRBD1 (5 bases). Between the trimmed V and J ends, which lost 6 bases and 6 bases, there was a span of 20 bases. This CDR3 has 16 residues. The germline V gene encodes CDR1 SSHAT and CDR2 FNYEAQ (reference sequence). CDR3 amino acids: CASSRTGAGSAGELFF. DNA of the CDR3: TGTGCCAGCAGTCGAACTGGGGCAGGGTCGGCCGGGGAGCTGTTTTTT.